The source of this TCR beta chain is a study of CD8 T cells in ankylosing spondylitis. Study findings and constraints: Within peripheral blood, clones linked to disease were CD8+ and relatively rare. Ankylosing spondylitis blood seemed to carry a telltale TCR beta motif made of about 8 highly homologous variants. The clones that were linked to disease were reported to be significantly enriched in matched synovial fluid samples from ankylosing spondylitis patients. Some of the motif variants had earlier been found in reactive arthritis patients' fluid and blood.

Looked up from germline, CDR1 is SNHLY and CDR2 is FYNNEI. The germline V and J ends were trimmed by 2 bases and 0 bases, with 5 bases remaining between them. The CDR3 runs to 15 residues. This clonotype occurred a few times. The antigen is unknown. Making the TCR beta libraries involved quantitative 5'-RACE with molecular barcodes. TCRdb re-analysed the 5' RACE reads in MiXCR, keeping a single row per CDR3 protein. The sample holds around 430,000 distinct CDR3 sequences, 17% seen once. V usage is TRBV2 and J usage is TRBJ2-6, with D uncertain. Sequenced sample: blood, either unsorted or a sorted T cell fraction (not recorded which). The clonotype comes from a male donor with ankylosing spondylitis. CDR3 coding DNA: TGTGCCAGCAGTGAATTAATCTCTGGGGCCAACGTCCTGACTTTC. Translated, it gives CASSELISGANVLTF.